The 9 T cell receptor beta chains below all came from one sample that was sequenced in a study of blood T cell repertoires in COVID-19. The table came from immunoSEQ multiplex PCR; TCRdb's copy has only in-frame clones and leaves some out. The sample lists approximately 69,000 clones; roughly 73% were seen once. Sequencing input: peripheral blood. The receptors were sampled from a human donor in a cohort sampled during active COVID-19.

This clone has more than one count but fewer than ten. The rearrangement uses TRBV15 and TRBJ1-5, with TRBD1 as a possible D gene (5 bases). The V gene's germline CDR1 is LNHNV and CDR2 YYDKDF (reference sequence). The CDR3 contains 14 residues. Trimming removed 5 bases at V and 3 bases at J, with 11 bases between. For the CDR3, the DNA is TGTGCCACCAGCGGGAGGGGATACAATCAGCCCCAGCATTTT. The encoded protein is CATSGRGYNQPQHF.

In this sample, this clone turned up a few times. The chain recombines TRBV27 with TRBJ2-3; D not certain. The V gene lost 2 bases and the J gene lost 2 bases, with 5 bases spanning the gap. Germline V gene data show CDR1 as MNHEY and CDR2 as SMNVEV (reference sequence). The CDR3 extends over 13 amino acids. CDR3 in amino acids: CASSLIFTDTQYF. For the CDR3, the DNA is TGTGCCAGCAGTTTAATATTCACAGATACGCAGTATTTT.

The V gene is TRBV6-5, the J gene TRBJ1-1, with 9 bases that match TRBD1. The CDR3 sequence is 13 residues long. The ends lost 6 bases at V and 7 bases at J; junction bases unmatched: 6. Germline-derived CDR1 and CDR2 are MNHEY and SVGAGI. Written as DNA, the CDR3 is TGTGCCAGCAGGCCCCGGGACAGGGTTGAAGCTTTCTTT. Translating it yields CASRPRDRVEAFF.

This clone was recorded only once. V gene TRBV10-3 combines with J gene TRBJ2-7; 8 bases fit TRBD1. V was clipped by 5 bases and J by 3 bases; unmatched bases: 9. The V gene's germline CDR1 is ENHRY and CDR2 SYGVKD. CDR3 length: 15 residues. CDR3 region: CAISLRTGLVYEQYF. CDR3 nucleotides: TGTGCCATCAGTCTTCGGACAGGGTTGGTCTACGAGCAGTACTTC.

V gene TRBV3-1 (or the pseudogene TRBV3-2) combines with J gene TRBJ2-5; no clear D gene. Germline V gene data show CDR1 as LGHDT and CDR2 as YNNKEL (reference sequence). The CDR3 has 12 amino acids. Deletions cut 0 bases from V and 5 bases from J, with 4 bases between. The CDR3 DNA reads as TGTGCCAGCAGCCAAGAGGAGGAGACCCAGTACTTC. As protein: CASSQEEETQYF.

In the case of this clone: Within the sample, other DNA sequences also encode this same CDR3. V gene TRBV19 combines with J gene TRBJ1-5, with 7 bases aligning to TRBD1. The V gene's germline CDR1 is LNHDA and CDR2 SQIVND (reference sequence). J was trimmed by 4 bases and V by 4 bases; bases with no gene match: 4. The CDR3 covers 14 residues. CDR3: CASSRQGWNQPQHF. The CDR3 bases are TGTGCCAGTAGTAGACAGGGTTGGAATCAGCCCCAGCATTTT.

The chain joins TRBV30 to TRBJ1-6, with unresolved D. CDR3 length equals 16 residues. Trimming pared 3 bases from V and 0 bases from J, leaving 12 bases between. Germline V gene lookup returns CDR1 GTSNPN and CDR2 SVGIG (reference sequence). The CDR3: CAWSVAGSSYNSPLHF. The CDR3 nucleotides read TGTGCCTGGAGCGTCGCCGGGAGCTCCTATAATTCACCCCTCCACTTT. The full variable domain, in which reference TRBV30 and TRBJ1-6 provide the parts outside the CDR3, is SQTIHQWPATLVQPVGSPLSLECTVEGTSNPNLYWYRQAAGRGLQLLFYSVGIGQISSEVPQNLSASRPQDRQFILSSKKLLLSDSGFYLCAWSVAGSSYNSPLHFGNGTRLTVT.

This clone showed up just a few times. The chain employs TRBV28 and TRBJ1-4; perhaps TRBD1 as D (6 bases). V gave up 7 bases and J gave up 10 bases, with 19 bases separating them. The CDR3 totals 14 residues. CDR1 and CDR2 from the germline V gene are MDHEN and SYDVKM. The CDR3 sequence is CASTPQGGLRKLFF. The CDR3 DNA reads TGTGCCAGCACCCCACAGGGCGGACTTCGAAAACTGTTTTTT.

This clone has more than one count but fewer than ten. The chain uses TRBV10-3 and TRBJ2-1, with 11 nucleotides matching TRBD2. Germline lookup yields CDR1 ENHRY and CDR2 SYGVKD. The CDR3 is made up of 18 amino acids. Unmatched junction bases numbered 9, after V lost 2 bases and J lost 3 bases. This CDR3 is CAISEPGLAAQNYNEQFF. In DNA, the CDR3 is TGTGCCATCAGTGAGCCGGGACTAGCGGCCCAAAACTACAATGAGCAGTTCTTC.